This T cell receptor (beta chain) was captured by sequencing in a study of post-analysis software for immune sequencing data. Overall study results and limits: Compared with controls, patients showed significantly lower normalized Chao1 diversity. Controls showed lower frequencies than patients for roughly five TRBV segments, and TRBV5-6, TRBV5-1 and TRBV20-1 were among these.

Germline lookup yields CDR1 SQVTM and CDR2 ANQGSEA. Germline trimming cut 4 bases from V and 4 bases from J; bases unmatched to any gene: 10. This CDR3 region has 15 residues. Each TCR beta cDNA library carried unique molecular identifiers. TCRdb analysed the PCR reads with MiXCR anew, one entry per CDR3 protein. The table lists hundreds of thousands of distinct CDR3 sequences, about 32% of them singletons. On this clonotype itself: Its matching antigen is unknown.

The receptor was isolated from a girl aged 10-17 years with multiple sclerosis. This chain links TRBV29-1 with TRBJ2-5, with 9 bases matching TRBD2. The sequencing input was blood. Written as DNA, the CDR3 is TGCAGCGTTGGCCCCAGACTAGCGGTGGGAGAGACCCAGTACTTC. Its protein is CSVGPRLAVGETQYF. Based on the CDR3 plus reference TRBV29-1 and TRBJ2-5, the full variable domain is SAVISQKPSRDICQRGTSLTIQCQVDSQVTMMFWYRQQPGQSLTLIATANQGSEATYESGFVIDKFPISRPNLTFSTLTVSNMSPEDSSIYLCSVGPRLAVGETQYFGPGTRLLVL.